The T cell receptor (beta chain) described here comes from a study of blood T cell repertoires in COVID-19. On the study more broadly: Sample material is recorded as cDNA or gDNA derived from T cells, B-cell-depleted T cells, or PBMCs.

Source study methods: Estimates of nucleated cell counts were drawn from the amplification of reference gene primers. Method: immunoSEQ multiplex PCR; TCRdb's copy keeps in-frame clones and lacks some. D and trimming come from the DNA, and the V and J calls and clone size come from that table. Of 200,000 or so clones listed, 60% to 85% are singletons. The material sequenced was peripheral blood. This TCR was recovered from a man in his fifties or sixties with active or convalescent COVID-19.

CDR3: CSTGGEGLYGYTF. Written as DNA, the CDR3 is TGCAGCACGGGAGGGGAGGGCCTCTATGGCTACACCTTC. The V gene is TRBV29-1, the J gene TRBJ1-2, with a weak D call TRBD1 (5 bases). Germline CDR1 reads SQVTM; CDR2 reads ANQGSEA. This CDR3 spans 13 amino acids. V dropped 8 bases and J dropped 4 bases, with 17 bases sitting between them. Using reference TRBV29-1 and TRBJ1-2 for the parts outside the CDR3, the full variable domain is SAVISQKPSRDICQRGTSLTIQCQVDSQVTMMFWYRQQPGQSLTLIATANQGSEATYESGFVIDKFPISRPNLTFSTLTVSNMSPEDSSIYLCSTGGEGLYGYTFGSGTRLTVV.